A single sample is the source of the 5 T cell receptor beta chains below, sequenced in a study of technical replicates of blood from a handful of donors (dated by TCRdb to about 2017). Receptors were amplified or captured by the immunoSEQ multiplex PCR assay. TCRdb provides this immuneACCESS table in a form limited to in-frame rearrangements. Some clones are lacking; in checked studies, under half of them reflect an unresolved V gene, and why the rest are absent is not known. This sample lists 75,000 to 90,000 clones; approximately 96% were detected once. The top ten clonotypes cover 0.3% to 0.35% of the sample. The sample comprised T cells isolated from PBMCs. The receptors stem from a human donor in good health.

The V and J genes are TRBV2 and TRBJ2-5, with D perhaps matching TRBD1 (6 bases). Looked up from germline, CDR1 is SNHLY and CDR2 is FYNNEI. V dropped 3 bases and J dropped 2 bases, with 7 bases sitting between them. The CDR3 is 13 amino acids. The CDR3 reads CASSDRGQETQYF. The CDR3, as DNA: TGTGCCAGCAGTGACAGGGGACAAGAGACCCAGTACTTC.

The genes are TRBV7-8 and TRBJ2-2; weak D call: TRBD1 (5 bases). Germline V gives CDR1 SGHVS, CDR2 FQNEAQ. V lost 1 base, J lost 6 bases, and 6 bases lay in between. The CDR3 covers 13 residues. The CDR3 bases are TGTGCCAGCAGCTTAGGGGGCGCCGGGGAGCTGTTTTTT. It translates to CASSLGGAGELFF. Filled out from reference TRBV7-8 and TRBJ2-2, the complete variable domain reads GAGVSQSPRYKVAKRGQDVALRCDPISGHVSLFWYQQALGQGPEFLTYFQNEAQLDKSGLPSDRFFAERPEGSVSTLKIQRTQQEDSAVYLCASSLGGAGELFFGEGSRLTVL.

The V gene is TRBV5-1, the J gene TRBJ2-7; TRBD1 agrees at 8 bases. Germline CDR1 SGHRS, CDR2 YFSETQ. The CDR3 spans 14 residues. The J segment lost 7 bases and the V segment lost 5 bases, leaving 11 bases of the junction unmatched. CDR3 sequence (DNA): TGCGCCAGCAGGGCGCCGGGACAGGCCATGGAGCAGTACTTC. It specifies CASRAPGQAMEQYF.

V gene TRBV28 combines with J gene TRBJ2-1; 9 nucleotides agree with TRBD2. CDR1 and CDR2 (germline): MDHEN, SYDVKM. The CDR3 has 15 amino acids. V shed 10 bases and J 0 bases; nucleotides not matched to a gene: 7. CDR3 DNA sequence: TGTGCCAATCAAATTAGCGGGAGCTCCTACAATGAGCAGTTCTTC. Translated: CANQISGSSYNEQFF.

The chain carries TRBV25-1 and TRBJ2-3; TRBD2 aligns across 7 bases. J lost 3 bases, V lost 3 bases, and 6 bases had no gene match. CDR1 and CDR2 (germline): MGHDK, SYGVNS. The CDR3 consists of 15 residues. The CDR3 sequence: CASSDFREGTDTQYF. Here the CDR3 DNA reads TGTGCCAGCAGTGATTTCAGGGAGGGGACAGATACGCAGTATTTT. Full variable domain (remainder filled in from reference TRBV25-1 and TRBJ2-3): EADIYQTPRYLVIGTGKKITLECSQTMGHDKMYWYQQDPGMELHLIHYSYGVNSTEKGDLSSESTVSRIRTEHFPLTLESARPSHTSQYLCASSDFREGTDTQYFGPGTRLTVL.